The present T cell receptor (beta chain) was sequenced within a study of blood T cell repertoires in COVID-19 (dated by TCRdb to the early 2020s). Regarding the complete study: The collaborator samples originated in the United States, Italy and Spain and spanned the acute and convalescent phases of COVID-19. The material from the prospective study consisted of cDNA or gDNA derived from T cells, B-cell-depleted T cells, or PBMCs. The dataset comprised deeply sampled blood TCRbeta repertoires from subjects exposed to, actively infected with, or recovered from COVID-19. The repertoires were released in a freely available public database meant as a resource for research on the immune response to SARS-CoV-2. The samples were drawn from two sources: the first 160 participants of the ongoing ImmuneRACE study, and 950 to 1,500 subjects contributed by 6 global collaborators. A de-identified subject ID, COVID-19 status, age in years and sex were almost always included in the sample metadata. HLA class I and class II types, where available, came from metadata supplied by the sample provider rather than from assay-based typing. Study-wide conclusions, independent of this receptor: The quantity of clinical and demographic metadata differed by source and by participant and was supplied without curation.

Whole blood was collected in K2EDTA tubes by collaborating institutions according to the institutions' own protocols. For TCRbeta analysis, collaborators shipped samples as frozen whole blood, isolated PBMCs, or DNA extracted from either of those sample types. V is pruned by 6 bases and J by 3 bases, leaving 8 bases of the junction without a gene match. Inclusive of the bounding cysteine and phenylalanine, the CDR3 is 17 residues long. The sequence is cut down to CDR3 DNA, 51 bases in frame from base 1. CDR1 SGHAT and CDR2 FQNNGV are derived from the germline V gene. Remarks on this clone: This clone's antigen is unknown. Base qualities are not recorded, but no much larger clone differs from it by a single base.

TCRbeta CDR3 regions were amplified from genomic DNA using the immunoSEQ Assay, a bias-controlled multiplex PCR. The original methods were these. Within the assay, amplification of reference gene primers was used to estimate how many nucleated cells each sample contained. To quantify the absolute abundance of each unique TCRbeta CDR3 rearrangement, sequence reads were collapsed and filtered. For each sample, productive Simpson clonality was calculated by taking the square root of Simpson's diversity index across productive rearrangements. Held by TCRdb, this immuneACCESS table contains in-frame sequences only and omits some clones. Under half of the omission traces to an unresolved V gene where checked; the cause of the rest is unknown. That table gives V, J and clone size, and the DNA gave D and trimming. Counted in this sample were 45,000 to 60,000 clones; around four fifths of them appeared once. The ten largest clones take up 13% of the sample.

Sequenced input: peripheral blood. The receptor chain draws on TRBV11-2 and TRBJ2-3; 14 bases in the middle match TRBD2. The clonotype was recovered from an elderly woman with acute or convalescent COVID-19. The CDR3 in this case is CASRTRLAGGLTDTQYF. The base sequence is TGTGCCAGCAGGACCCGACTAGCGGGGGGGCTTACAGATACGCAGTATTTT.